This TCR beta chain came from a study of long-term antiretroviral therapy in people with HIV. Across the whole study: Some samples came about a decade before the 2015 immediate-ART recommendation, and these were the earliest.

The CDR3 contains 13 residues. CDR1 MNHEY and CDR2 SMNVEV come from the germline V gene (reference sequence). V was cut by 5 bases and J by 0 bases, with 8 bases left in between. Assay version v3.0 of immunoSEQ was used, and it was run at survey level. Repertoires were generated with immunoSEQ multiplex PCR, while TCRdb's copy carries only in-frame clones and drops some. The sample contains 24,000 or so clones, around 86% of which appear only once. Every donor had one or more pre-ART and two or more post-ART PBMC samples. United States facilities provided treatment to all participants with HIV. The TCR sequence derives from a woman in her 30s with HIV. The rearrangement uses TRBV27 and TRBJ2-7; D is possibly TRBD2 (6 bases). Sequences were derived from unsorted PBMCs, sampled 1.9 years after starting antiretroviral therapy. Here the CDR3 reads CASSKTSSYEQYV. CDR3 sequence (DNA): TGTGCCAGCAGTAAGACTAGCTCCTACGAGCAGTACGTC.